This entry is about one TCR beta chain. This entry belongs to a study of cytomegalovirus exposure and HLA in healthy donors. Researchers ran the PCR with 60 Vbeta and 13 Jbeta primers. Sequenced by immunoSEQ multiplex PCR; TCRdb stores in-frame clones only, minus some. The sample has about 210,000 clones; about 81% are singletons. Looked up from germline, CDR1 is SGHRS and CDR2 is YFSETQ. V was pared by 4 bases and J by 4 bases, with 15 bases between. The CDR3 consists of 15 residues. This TCR was recovered from a man aged 40-49 years in good health and CMV-seropositive. The V gene is TRBV5-1, the J gene TRBJ2-1; the D gene is possibly TRBD2 (6 bases). The specimen was PBMCs. For the CDR3, the DNA is TGCGCCAGCAGCGAAGGTAGCGGAGCTTACAATGAGCAGTTCTTC. This encodes CASSEGSGAYNEQFF.